These 27 T cell receptor beta chains came from one sample sequenced in a study of OX40 agonist ivuxolimab in advanced cancers. TCRdb's copy holds only in-frame clones and misses some; the assay was immunoSEQ multiplex PCR. The profile covers 130,000 or so clones, with 75% to 95% appearing a single time and 0.85% to 1.4% taken by the ten largest. Sequences were derived from CD4+ or CD8+ T cells sorted from blood, sampled in a trial of the OX40 agonist ivuxolimab. These receptor sequences come from an adult with an advanced solid tumor such as melanoma, head and neck, liver or kidney cancer.

Details on this clone: Other nucleotide sequences from this sample produce the same CDR3. The chain is built from TRBV15 and TRBJ2-7; D is uncertain. The CDR3 covers 14 residues. The ends were cut back, 0 bases at V and 3 bases at J, with 9 bases in the middle. Per the germline V gene, CDR1 is LNHNV and CDR2 is YYDKDF (reference sequence). The CDR3 DNA reads as TGTGCCACCAGCAGAGATCCGTCAGACTACGAGCAGTACTTC. It encodes CATSRDPSDYEQYF.

The chain recombines TRBV11-2 with TRBJ2-3, with D maybe TRBD1 (6 bases). The V and J ends lost 4 bases and 0 bases respectively, with 17 bases between them. Germline V CDR1 and CDR2: SGHAT, FQNNGV. This CDR3 comprises 17 residues. CDR3: CASSSLLQGTSTDTQYF. CDR3 in DNA: TGTGCCAGCAGCTCCCTCCTTCAGGGGACGAGCACAGATACGCAGTATTTT.

The chain uses TRBV7-9 and TRBJ2-1; TRBD1 agrees at 7 bases. This CDR3 has 15 residues. The trim removed 5 bases at V and 5 bases at J, leaving 9 bases unmatched. The germline gives CDR1 SEHNR, CDR2 FQNEAQ (reference sequence). CDR3 coding DNA: TGTGCCAGCAGCCTACCCCCGGGACAGAACAATGAGCAGTTCTTC. Residues: CASSLPPGQNNEQFF.

V gene TRBV30 combines with J gene TRBJ2-7; no clear D gene. The CDR3 totals 13 residues. Germline loops: CDR1 GTSNPN, CDR2 SVGIG (reference sequence). Trimming removed 1 base at V and 0 bases at J, with 7 bases between. The CDR3 DNA reads TGTGCCTGGAGTGGCTCTAGCTCCTACGAGCAGTACTTC. Its translation: CAWSGSSSYEQYF.

This clone showed up just once. The chain links TRBV28 to TRBJ1-5, with D possibly TRBD1 on 5 matching bases. CDR3 length: 23 residues. V was trimmed by 2 bases and J by 3 bases, leaving 35 bases between them. In germline, CDR1 is MDHEN, CDR2 SYDVKM. CDR3 residues: CASSLGALSRLVGSAGINQPQHF. The DNA of the CDR3 is TGTGCCAGCAGTTTAGGGGCTTTGAGTAGGCTCGTCGGTTCCGCGGGGATCAATCAGCCCCAGCATTTT.

This clone was seen a single time. This specimen includes other DNA sequences encoding the same CDR3. The chain employs TRBV5-6 and TRBJ1-5, with D perhaps TRBD1 (6 bases). V dropped 0 bases and J dropped 4 bases, with 8 bases sitting between them. This CDR3 has 14 amino acids. In germline, CDR1 is SGHDT, CDR2 YYEEEE. The chain's CDR3 is CASSLGTVNQPQHF. Written as DNA, the CDR3 is TGTGCCAGCAGCTTGGGGACAGTTAATCAGCCCCAGCATTTT.

V and J are TRBV6-5 and TRBJ1-1; 10 bases map to TRBD1. The trim removed 7 bases at V and 1 base at J, leaving 6 bases unmatched. This CDR3 has 15 residues. Looked up from germline, CDR1 is MNHEY and CDR2 is SVGAGI. CDR3 loop: CASKRQGASNTEAFF. The CDR3 DNA reads as TGTGCCAGCAAAAGACAGGGGGCTTCGAACACTGAAGCTTTCTTT.

This chain connects TRBV4-1 to TRBJ2-5; 8 nucleotides line up with TRBD1. The J segment lost 5 bases and the V segment lost 1 base, leaving 6 bases of the junction unmatched. Germline CDR1 reads MGHRA; CDR2 reads YSYEKL. This CDR3 region has 15 residues. The CDR3, as DNA: TGCGCCAGCAGCCAAGCACAGGGGGATGTTGAGACCCAGTACTTC. Amino acids: CASSQAQGDVETQYF.

The chain couples TRBV6-1 to TRBJ1-2; 8 nucleotides line up with TRBD1. V was pared by 4 bases and J by 0 bases, with 7 bases of the junction left unmatched. This CDR3 contains 16 residues. Germline values: CDR1 MNHNS, CDR2 SASEGT. The CDR3, as DNA: TGTGCCAGCAGTGCGGACAGGGCGCCAGCTAACTATGGCTACACCTTC. Translated: CASSADRAPANYGYTF.

This chain joins TRBV5-1 and TRBJ2-3; D might be TRBD1 (6 bases). Germline-derived CDR1 and CDR2 are SGHRS and YFSETQ. The CDR3 is made up of 15 amino acids. Trimming cost V 0 bases and J 3 bases, with 11 bases left between them. The CDR3 sequence: CASSLEGVFTDTQYF. CDR3 nucleotide sequence: TGCGCCAGCAGCTTGGAGGGGGTGTTTACAGATACGCAGTATTTT.

The gene calls are TRBV5-6 and TRBJ1-1; 8 bases agree with TRBD1. In germline, CDR1 is SGHDT, CDR2 YYEEEE. The trim removed 6 bases at V and 4 bases at J, leaving 11 bases unmatched. This CDR3 has 15 amino acids. CDR3 in amino acids: CASTSTGVWFTEAFF. The CDR3, as DNA: TGTGCCAGCACCTCGACAGGGGTGTGGTTCACTGAAGCTTTCTTT. Combining the CDR3 with reference TRBV5-6 and TRBJ1-1 gives the whole variable domain DAGVTQSPTHLIKTRGQQVTLRCSPKSGHDTVSWYQQALGQGPQFIFQYYEEEERQRGNFPDRFSGHQFPNYSSELNVNALLLGDSALYLCASTSTGVWFTEAFFGQGTRLTVV.

In this sample, this clone turned up once. The CDR3 sequence: CATNSRGKNTEAFF. In nucleotides, the CDR3 is TGTGCCACCAACTCGCGGGGCAAAAACACTGAAGCTTTCTTT. V gene TRBV2 combines with J gene TRBJ1-1, with D tentatively TRBD1 (5 bases). The CDR3 consists of 14 residues. Germline CDR1 SNHLY, CDR2 FYNNEI. V lost 10 bases and J lost 2, with 17 bases in between.

The V call is TRBV9, the J call TRBJ1-3; D remains unclear. The germline V and J ends were trimmed by 0 bases and 2 bases, with 18 bases remaining between them. Germline CDR1 SGDLS, CDR2 YYNGEE. The CDR3 spans 18 residues. The CDR3 DNA sequence: TGTGCCAGCAGCGTAGATCCGGGAGGGCCAGCAGCTGGAAACACCATATATTTT. Translated: CASSVDPGGPAAGNTIYF.

This sequence joins TRBV18 and TRBJ2-3; the match to TRBD2 covers 10 bases. With 3 bases clipped from V and 1 base from J, the junction kept 4 bases outside the gene matches. This CDR3 comprises 16 residues. Germline V gene sequence: CDR1 KGHSH, CDR2 LQKENI. CDR3 residues: CASSPAGTSGTDTQYF. The DNA of the CDR3 is TGTGCCAGCTCACCGGCCGGGACTAGCGGCACAGATACGCAGTATTTT.

This chain joins TRBV27 and TRBJ2-5; D could derive from TRBD1 or TRBD2 (5 bases each). Matching the DNA end better, TRBJ2-7 makes the J call doubtful. The germline V gene encodes CDR1 MNHEY and CDR2 SMNVEV (reference sequence). CDR3 size: 14 residues. The CDR3 coding sequence is TGTGCCAGCAGTCCCCCCCAGGGACCCTACGAGCAGTACTTC. Its protein product is CASSPPQGPYEQYF.

This clone was detected only once. This chain uses TRBV11-2 with TRBJ2-7; D might be TRBD2 (5 bases). Germline CDR1 is SGHAT and CDR2 is FQNNGV. This CDR3 contains 15 residues. V lost 1 base, J lost 7 bases, and 17 bases lay in between. The CDR3 spells CASSLGYVLPGEQYF. CDR3 DNA sequence: TGTGCCAGCAGCTTAGGGTACGTTCTCCCGGGGGAGCAGTACTTC.

This chain uses TRBV5-4 with TRBJ2-1, with TRBD2 matching 9 bases. Germline-derived CDR1 and CDR2 are SGHNT and YYREEE (reference sequence). The V segment lost 4 bases and the J segment 4 bases; nucleotides outside the gene matches: 9. The CDR3 totals 16 residues. The CDR3 DNA reads as TGTGCCAGCAGCCTTGGGGGTAGCGGGGGATACAATGAGCAGTTCTTC. This translates into CASSLGGSGGYNEQFF.

The rearrangement joins TRBV9 to TRBJ2-1; no firm D call. V lost 1 base and J lost 10, with 9 bases in between. The CDR3 is made up of 12 amino acids. Germline CDR1 and CDR2: SGDLS and YYNGEE. CDR3 sequence: CASSVNGPEQFF. CDR3 DNA sequence: TGTGCCAGCAGCGTAAACGGCCCCGAGCAGTTCTTC.

The chain combines TRBV9 with TRBJ2-1; D ambiguous. The CDR3 covers 12 residues. Trimming stripped 1 base from V and 5 bases from J, with 4 bases between. From germline, CDR1 is SGDLS and CDR2 YYNGEE. The CDR3, as DNA: TGTGCCAGCAGCGTAAAGAACAATGAGCAGTTCTTC. Translation gives CASSVKNNEQFF.

The V and J genes are TRBV6-5 and TRBJ1-6; possibly TRBD1 for D (5 bases). The V end was cut by 5 bases, the J end by 6 bases, with 11 bases between. Germline CDR1 is MNHEY and CDR2 is SVGAGI. The CDR3 is 14 residues long. CDR3 nucleotide sequence: TGTGCCAGCAGTCTCGGGGGGGGTAATTCACCCCTCCACTTT. It yields the protein CASSLGGGNSPLHF.

The chain carries TRBV18 and TRBJ1-2; TRBD1 might be the D (6 bases). Trimming shortened V by 2 bases and J by 2 bases, and 21 bases separated the two germline ends. The CDR3 consists of 18 residues. Per the germline V gene, CDR1 is KGHSH and CDR2 is LQKENI. The CDR3 DNA is TGTGCCAGCTCACCAGCGAACAGGGTGCTGGGTGTGAACTATGGCTACACCTTC. Translation gives CASSPANRVLGVNYGYTF. Supplemented by reference TRBV18 and TRBJ1-2, the full variable domain reads NAGVMQNPRHLVRRRGQEARLRCSPMKGHSHVYWYRQLPEEGLKFMVYLQKENIIDESGMPKERFSAEFPKEGPSILRIQQVVRGDSAAYFCASSPANRVLGVNYGYTFGSGTRLTVV.

The rearrangement joins TRBV7-2 to TRBJ1-5; 9 nucleotides match TRBD1. J was trimmed by 7 bases and V by 5 bases; bases with no gene match: 3. CDR1 and CDR2 from the germline V gene are SGHTA and FQGNSA. This CDR3 contains 13 residues. Here the CDR3 reads CASSPQGAQPQHF. In DNA, the CDR3 is TGTGCCAGCAGCCCACAGGGGGCCCAGCCCCAGCATTTT.

V gene TRBV7-2 combines with J gene TRBJ1-5; 11 nucleotides agree with TRBD1. Germline-derived CDR1 and CDR2 are SGHTA and FQGNSA. V lost 4 bases, J lost 6 bases, and 8 bases stayed unmatched. The CDR3 consists of 16 residues. CDR3 coding DNA: TGTGCCAGCAGCTCCCCCGAAGGGACAGGGGGTCAGCCCCAGCATTTT. Translated, it gives CASSSPEGTGGQPQHF.

A note on this clone: At one end the junction does not follow the germline gene, possibly because of a read error. The chain couples TRBV7-7 to TRBJ2-2; the D call may be TRBD1 or TRBD2 (5 bases each). This CDR3 has 15 residues. Germline values: CDR1 SSHAT, CDR2 FNYEAQ (reference sequence). The CDR3 coding sequence is TGTGCTAGCAGCCCCAGGGAGCCGAACACCGGGGAGCTGTTTTTT. It codes for CASSPREPNTGELFF.

V and J are TRBV2 and TRBJ2-7; the D is unclear. The CDR3 contains 14 residues. Trimming cost V 4 bases and J 4 bases, with 14 bases left between them. The germline gives CDR1 SNHLY, CDR2 FYNNEI. CDR3 sequence: CASSGTSKVYEQYF. CDR3 bases: TGTGCCAGCAGTGGGACGAGTAAGGTGTACGAGCAGTACTTC.

This chain joins TRBV27 and TRBJ2-1, with D possibly being TRBD2 (6 bases). The CDR3 has 15 residues. The germline gives CDR1 MNHEY, CDR2 SMNVEV (reference sequence). V lost 6 bases, J lost 4 bases, and 16 bases lay in between. The CDR3 bases are TGTGCCAGCAGCCCCCCTTCACGGGAGTACAATGAGCAGTTCTTC. It yields the protein CASSPPSREYNEQFF.

The chain couples TRBV2 to TRBJ2-1, with TRBD2 matching over 9 bases. This CDR3 contains 13 residues. From germline, CDR1 is SNHLY and CDR2 FYNNEI. V lost 11 bases and J lost 5; bases outside the gene matches: 7. CDR3 residues: CADELAGNNEQFF. CDR3 bases: TGTGCCGACGAGCTAGCGGGAAACAATGAGCAGTTCTTC. Full variable domain (missing parts from reference TRBV2 and TRBJ2-1): EPEVTQTPSHQVTQMGQEVILRCVPISNHLYFYWYRQILGQKVEFLVSFYNNEISEKSEIFDDQFSVERPDGSNFTLKIRSTKLEDSAMYFCADELAGNNEQFFGPGTRLTVL.